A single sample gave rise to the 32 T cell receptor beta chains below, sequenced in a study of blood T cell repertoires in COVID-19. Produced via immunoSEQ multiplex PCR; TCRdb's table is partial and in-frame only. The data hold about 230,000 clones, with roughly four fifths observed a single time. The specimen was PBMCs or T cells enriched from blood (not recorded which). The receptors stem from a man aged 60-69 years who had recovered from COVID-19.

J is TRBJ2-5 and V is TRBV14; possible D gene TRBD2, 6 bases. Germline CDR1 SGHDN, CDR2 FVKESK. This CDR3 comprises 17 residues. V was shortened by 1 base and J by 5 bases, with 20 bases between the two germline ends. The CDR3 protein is CASSQGAGQKGGETQYF. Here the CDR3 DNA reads TGTGCCAGCAGCCAAGGCGCTGGACAAAAAGGAGGGGAGACCCAGTACTTC.

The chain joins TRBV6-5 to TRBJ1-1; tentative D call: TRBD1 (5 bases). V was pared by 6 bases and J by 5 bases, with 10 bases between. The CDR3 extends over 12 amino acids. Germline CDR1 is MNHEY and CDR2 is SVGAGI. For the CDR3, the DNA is TGTGCCAGCAGCCTCAGGACAACTGAAGCTTTCTTT. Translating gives CASSLRTTEAFF.

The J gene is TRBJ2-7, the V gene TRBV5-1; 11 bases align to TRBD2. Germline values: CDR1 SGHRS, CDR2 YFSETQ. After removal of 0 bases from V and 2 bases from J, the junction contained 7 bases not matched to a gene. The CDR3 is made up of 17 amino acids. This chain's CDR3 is CASSLVSSGGTPYEQYF. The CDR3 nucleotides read TGCGCCAGCAGCTTGGTGTCTAGCGGGGGGACCCCCTACGAGCAGTACTTC.

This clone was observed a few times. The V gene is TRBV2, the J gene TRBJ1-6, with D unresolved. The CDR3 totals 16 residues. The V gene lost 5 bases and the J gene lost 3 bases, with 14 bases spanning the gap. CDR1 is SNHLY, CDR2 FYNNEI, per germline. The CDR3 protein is CASSTWAGFYNSPLHF. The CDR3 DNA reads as TGTGCCAGCAGTACCTGGGCGGGATTCTATAATTCACCCCTCCACTTT.

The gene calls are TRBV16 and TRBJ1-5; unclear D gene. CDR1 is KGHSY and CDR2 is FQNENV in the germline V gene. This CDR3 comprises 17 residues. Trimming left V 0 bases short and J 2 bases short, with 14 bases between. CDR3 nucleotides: TGTGCCAGCAGCCAATCGGCACACAGTCGTGGCAATCAGCCCCAGCATTTT. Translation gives CASSQSAHSRGNQPQHF.

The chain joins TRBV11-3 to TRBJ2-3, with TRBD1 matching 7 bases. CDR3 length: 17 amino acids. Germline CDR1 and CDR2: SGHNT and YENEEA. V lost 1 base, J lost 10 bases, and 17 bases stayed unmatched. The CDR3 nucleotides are TGTGCCAGCAGCTTAGGATTCACAGGGGCCCCTGCAGTTCCGCAGTATTTT. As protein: CASSLGFTGAPAVPQYF.

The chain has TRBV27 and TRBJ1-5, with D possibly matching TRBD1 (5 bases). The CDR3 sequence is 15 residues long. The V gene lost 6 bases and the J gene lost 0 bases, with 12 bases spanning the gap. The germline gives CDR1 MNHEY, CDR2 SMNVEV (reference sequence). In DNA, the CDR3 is TGTGCCAGCAGCTTCCGACAGAATAGCAATCAGCCCCAGCATTTT. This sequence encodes CASSFRQNSNQPQHF.

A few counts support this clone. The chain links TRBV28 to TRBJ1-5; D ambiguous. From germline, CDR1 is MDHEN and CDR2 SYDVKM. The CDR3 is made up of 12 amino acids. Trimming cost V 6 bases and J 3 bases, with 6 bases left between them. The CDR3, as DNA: TGTGCCAGCAGGACTTCCAATCAGCCCCAGCATTTT. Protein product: CASRTSNQPQHF.

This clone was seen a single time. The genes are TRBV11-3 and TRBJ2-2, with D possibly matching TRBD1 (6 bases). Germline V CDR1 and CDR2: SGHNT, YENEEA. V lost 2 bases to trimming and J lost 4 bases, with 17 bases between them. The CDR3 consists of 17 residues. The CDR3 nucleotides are TGTGCCAGCAGCTTATACGGGGCAGGGGTTACCACCGGGGAGCTGTTTTTT. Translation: CASSLYGAGVTTGELFF.

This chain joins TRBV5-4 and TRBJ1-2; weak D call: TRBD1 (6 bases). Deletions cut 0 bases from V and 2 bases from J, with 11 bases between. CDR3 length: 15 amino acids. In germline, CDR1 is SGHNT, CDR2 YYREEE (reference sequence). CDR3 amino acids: CASSLGGQSNYGYTF. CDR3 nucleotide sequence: TGTGCCAGCAGCTTGGGGGGGCAGTCAAACTATGGCTACACCTTC. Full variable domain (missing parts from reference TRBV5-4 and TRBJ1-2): ETGVTQSPTHLIKTRGQQVTLRCSSQSGHNTVSWYQQALGQGPQFIFQYYREEENGRGNFPPRFSGLQFPNYSSELNVNALELDDSALYLCASSLGGQSNYGYTFGSGTRLTVV.

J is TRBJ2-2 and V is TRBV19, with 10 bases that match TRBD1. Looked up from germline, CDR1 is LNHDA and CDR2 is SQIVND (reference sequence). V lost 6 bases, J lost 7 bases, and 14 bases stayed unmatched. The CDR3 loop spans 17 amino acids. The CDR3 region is CASRIRQGALVNGELFF. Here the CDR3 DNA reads TGTGCCAGTAGGATACGACAGGGGGCTTTAGTTAACGGGGAGCTGTTTTTT.

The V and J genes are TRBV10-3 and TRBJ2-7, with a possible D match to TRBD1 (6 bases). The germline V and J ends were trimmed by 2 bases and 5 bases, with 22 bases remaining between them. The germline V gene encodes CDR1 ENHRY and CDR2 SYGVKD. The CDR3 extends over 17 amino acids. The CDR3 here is CAISEPFSAGVVNEQYF. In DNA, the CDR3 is TGTGCCATCAGTGAGCCTTTTTCGGCAGGGGTGGTCAACGAGCAGTACTTC.

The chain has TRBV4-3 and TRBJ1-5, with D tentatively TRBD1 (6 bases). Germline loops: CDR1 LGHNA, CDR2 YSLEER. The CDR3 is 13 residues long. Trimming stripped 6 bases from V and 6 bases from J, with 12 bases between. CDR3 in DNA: TGCGCCAGCAGTCGACAGGTTTTTCAGCCCCAGCATTTT. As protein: CASSRQVFQPQHF.

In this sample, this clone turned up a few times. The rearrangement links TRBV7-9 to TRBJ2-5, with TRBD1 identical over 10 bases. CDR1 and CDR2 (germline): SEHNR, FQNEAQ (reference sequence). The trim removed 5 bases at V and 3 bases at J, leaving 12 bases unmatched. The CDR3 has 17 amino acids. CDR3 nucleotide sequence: TGTGCCAGCAGCAAAGAAGGGAGGGGGACAGGGGAAGAGACCCAGTACTTC. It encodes CASSKEGRGTGEETQYF.

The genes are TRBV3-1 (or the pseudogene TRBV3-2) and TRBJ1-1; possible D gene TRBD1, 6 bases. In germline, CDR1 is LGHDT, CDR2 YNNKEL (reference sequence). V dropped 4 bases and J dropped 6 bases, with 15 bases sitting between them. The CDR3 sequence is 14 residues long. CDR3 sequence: CASSPLQGSSEAFF. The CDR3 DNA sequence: TGTGCCAGCAGCCCACTACAGGGTTCTTCTGAAGCTTTCTTT.

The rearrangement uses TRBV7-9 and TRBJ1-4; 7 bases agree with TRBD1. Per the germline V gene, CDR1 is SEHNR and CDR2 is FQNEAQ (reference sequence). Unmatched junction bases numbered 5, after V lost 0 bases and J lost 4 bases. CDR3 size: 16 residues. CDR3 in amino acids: CASSLAWGQFNEKLFF. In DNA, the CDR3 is TGTGCCAGCAGCTTAGCGTGGGGACAGTTTAATGAAAAACTGTTTTTT.

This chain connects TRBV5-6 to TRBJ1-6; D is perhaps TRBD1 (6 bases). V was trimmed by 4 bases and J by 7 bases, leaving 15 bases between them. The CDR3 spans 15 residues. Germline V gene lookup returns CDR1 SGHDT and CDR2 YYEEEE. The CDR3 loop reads CASSPGGQGNSPLHF. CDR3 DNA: TGTGCCAGCAGCCCAGGCGGGCAGGGGAATTCACCCCTCCACTTT.

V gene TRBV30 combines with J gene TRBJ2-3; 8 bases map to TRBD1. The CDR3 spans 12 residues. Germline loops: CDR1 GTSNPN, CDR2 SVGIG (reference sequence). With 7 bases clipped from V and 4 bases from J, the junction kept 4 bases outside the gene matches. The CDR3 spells CAYGTGSDTQYF. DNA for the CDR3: TGTGCCTACGGGACAGGTTCAGATACGCAGTATTTT.

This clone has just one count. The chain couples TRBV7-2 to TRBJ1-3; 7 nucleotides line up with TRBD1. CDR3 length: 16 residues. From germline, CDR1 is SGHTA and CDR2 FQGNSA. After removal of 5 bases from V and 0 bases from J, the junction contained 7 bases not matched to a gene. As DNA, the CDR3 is TGTGCCAGCAGCGTAGGACAGGTACGCTCTGGAAACACCATATATTTT. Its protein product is CASSVGQVRSGNTIYF.

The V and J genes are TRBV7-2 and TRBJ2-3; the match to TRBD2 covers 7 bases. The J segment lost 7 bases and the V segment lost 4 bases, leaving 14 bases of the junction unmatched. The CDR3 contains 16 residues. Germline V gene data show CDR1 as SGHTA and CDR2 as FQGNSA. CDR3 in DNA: TGTGCCAGCAGCTCCCCTCTAGCGGACCCCACGAATACGCAGTATTTT. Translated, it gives CASSSPLADPTNTQYF.

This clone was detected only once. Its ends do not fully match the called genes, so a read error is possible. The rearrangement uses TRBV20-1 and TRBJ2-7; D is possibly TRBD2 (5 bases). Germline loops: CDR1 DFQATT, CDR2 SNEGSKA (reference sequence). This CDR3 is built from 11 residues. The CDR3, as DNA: TGCAGTGCGAGAGTAGAGGGCGAGCAGTACTTC. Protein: CSARVEGEQYF.

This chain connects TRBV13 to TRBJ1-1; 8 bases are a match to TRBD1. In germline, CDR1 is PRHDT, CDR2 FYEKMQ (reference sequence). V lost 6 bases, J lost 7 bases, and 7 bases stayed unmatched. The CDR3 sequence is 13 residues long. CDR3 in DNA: TGTGCCAGCAGTTTCGGACAGGGATTTGAAGCTTTCTTT. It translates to CASSFGQGFEAFF.

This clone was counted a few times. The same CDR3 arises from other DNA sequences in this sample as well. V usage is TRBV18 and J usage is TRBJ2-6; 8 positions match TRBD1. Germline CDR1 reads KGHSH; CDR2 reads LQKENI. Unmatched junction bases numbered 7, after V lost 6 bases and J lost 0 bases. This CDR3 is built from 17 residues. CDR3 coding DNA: TGTGCCAGCTCCCCTGGGACAGGCCTCTCTGGGGCCAACGTCCTGACTTTC. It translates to CASSPGTGLSGANVLTF.

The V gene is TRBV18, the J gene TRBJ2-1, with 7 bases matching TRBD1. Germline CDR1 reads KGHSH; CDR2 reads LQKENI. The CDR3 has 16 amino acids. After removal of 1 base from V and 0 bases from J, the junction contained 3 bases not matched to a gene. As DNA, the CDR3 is TGTGCCAGCTCACCACGAGGGGGCCCCTCCTACAATGAGCAGTTCTTC. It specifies CASSPRGGPSYNEQFF.

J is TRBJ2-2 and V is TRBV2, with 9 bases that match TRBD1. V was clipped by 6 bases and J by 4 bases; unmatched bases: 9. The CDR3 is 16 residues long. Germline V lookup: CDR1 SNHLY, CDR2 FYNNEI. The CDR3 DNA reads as TGTGCCAGCAGCTCCGGACAGGGGTCGGTCACCGGGGAGCTGTTTTTT. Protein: CASSSGQGSVTGELFF.

Here the CDR3 reads CASSESLWRSGNTIYF. As DNA, the CDR3 is TGTGCCAGCAGTGAATCCCTCTGGCGGTCTGGAAACACCATATATTTT. This chain connects TRBV25-1 to TRBJ1-3; D not resolved. CDR1 is MGHDK and CDR2 is SYGVNS in the germline V gene. The V and J ends lost 1 base and 1 base respectively, with 11 bases between them. The CDR3 has 16 amino acids.

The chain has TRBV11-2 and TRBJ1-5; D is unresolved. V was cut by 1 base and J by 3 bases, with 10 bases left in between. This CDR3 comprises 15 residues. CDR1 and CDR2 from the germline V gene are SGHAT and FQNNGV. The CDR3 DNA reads TGTGCCAGCAGCTTAGGGAGCAGCTTCAATCAGCCCCAGCATTTT. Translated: CASSLGSSFNQPQHF.

The CDR3 DNA is TGTGCCAGCAGCCAAGTCTCTAACACTGAAGCTTTCTTT. It specifies CASSQVSNTEAFF. V gene TRBV3-1 (or the pseudogene TRBV3-2) combines with J gene TRBJ1-1; D gene uncertain. V was shortened by 1 base and J by 2 bases, with 5 bases between the two germline ends. The germline CDR1 and CDR2 sequences are LGHDT and YNNKEL (reference sequence). CDR3 length: 13 amino acids.

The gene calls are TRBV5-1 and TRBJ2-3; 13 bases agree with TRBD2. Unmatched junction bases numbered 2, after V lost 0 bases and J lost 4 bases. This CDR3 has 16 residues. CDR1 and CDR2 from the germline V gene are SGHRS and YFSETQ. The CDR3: CASSLELAGGADTQYF. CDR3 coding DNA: TGCGCCAGCAGCTTGGAACTAGCGGGGGGGGCAGATACGCAGTATTTT.

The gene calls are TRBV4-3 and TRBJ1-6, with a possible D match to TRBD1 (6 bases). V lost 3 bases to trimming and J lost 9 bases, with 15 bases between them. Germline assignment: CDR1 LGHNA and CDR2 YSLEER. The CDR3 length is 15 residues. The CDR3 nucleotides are TGCGCCAGCAGCCAGGAAAGGGGGTTGAGTTCACCCCTCCACTTT. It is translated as CASSQERGLSSPLHF.

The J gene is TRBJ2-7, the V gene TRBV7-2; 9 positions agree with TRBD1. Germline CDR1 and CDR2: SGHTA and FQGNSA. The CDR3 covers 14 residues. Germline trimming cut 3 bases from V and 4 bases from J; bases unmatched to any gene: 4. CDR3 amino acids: CASSFSDRGYEQYF. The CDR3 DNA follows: TGTGCCAGCAGCTTCAGCGACAGGGGGTACGAGCAGTACTTC.

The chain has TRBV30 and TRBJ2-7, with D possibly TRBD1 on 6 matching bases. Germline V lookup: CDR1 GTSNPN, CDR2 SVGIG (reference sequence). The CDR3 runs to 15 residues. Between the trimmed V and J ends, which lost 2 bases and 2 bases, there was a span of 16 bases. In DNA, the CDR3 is TGTGCCTGGAGTCAGACAGGTAGTGGAACCTACGAGCAGTACTTC. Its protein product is CAWSQTGSGTYEQYF.